A single sample is the source of the 19 T cell receptor beta chains below, sequenced in a study of blood T cell repertoires in COVID-19. Measured with immunoSEQ multiplex PCR; TCRdb has only the in-frame clones, and not every one. The repertoire holds 210,000 or so clones, with roughly 87% as singletons. Sample: peripheral blood. The source is a young woman who had recovered from COVID-19.

The rearrangement links TRBV9 to TRBJ2-3, with 10 bases aligning to TRBD2. Germline CDR1 reads SGDLS; CDR2 reads YYNGEE. The CDR3 extends over 16 amino acids. V was pared by 5 bases and J by 2 bases, with 8 bases of the junction left unmatched. DNA for the CDR3: TGTGCCAGCAGTGTAACTAGCGGGGACCTCACAGATACGCAGTATTTT. It yields the protein CASSVTSGDLTDTQYF.

This clone was seen a few times. This chain joins TRBV7-9 and TRBJ1-1, with a tentative D call TRBD1 (6 bases). Germline lookup yields CDR1 SEHNR and CDR2 FQNEAQ (reference sequence). V shed 3 bases and J shed 1 base, with 9 bases lying between them. The CDR3 extends over 14 amino acids. The CDR3 nucleotides are TGTGCCAGCAGCTTTACGACAGGGAACACTGAAGCTTTCTTT. Translated: CASSFTTGNTEAFF.

V usage is TRBV30 and J usage is TRBJ2-5, with TRBD2 as a possible D gene (6 bases). There are 14 residues in the CDR3. Trimming took off 4 bases at V and 4 bases at J, with 16 bases between the two ends. Germline-derived CDR1 and CDR2 are GTSNPN and SVGIG (reference sequence). The CDR3 DNA reads TGTGCCTGGAAAGGAGGGAGCTTGGGAGAGACCCAGTACTTC. As protein: CAWKGGSLGETQYF.

V and J are TRBV21-1 and TRBJ2-5; the table's D call TRBD1 went unverified against the DNA. TRBV21-1 represents a pseudogene. This CDR3 comprises 16 residues. CDR3 residues: CASAGRGDRGWETQYF. The CDR3 coding sequence is TGTGCCAGCGCCGGAAGAGGGGACAGGGGGTGGGAGACCCAGTACTTC.

The V and J genes are TRBV30 and TRBJ2-1; 9 bases align to TRBD2. The CDR3 totals 14 residues. Germline V gene data show CDR1 as GTSNPN and CDR2 as SVGIG (reference sequence). V was clipped by 5 bases and J by 3 bases; unmatched bases: 5. CDR3 coding DNA: TGTGCCTGGGGGGTAGCGGGAGTCTACAATGAGCAGTTCTTC. It codes for CAWGVAGVYNEQFF.

This clone was seen more than once but under ten times. J is TRBJ1-1 and V is TRBV2, with D perhaps TRBD1 (5 bases). This CDR3 region has 15 residues. Looked up from germline, CDR1 is SNHLY and CDR2 is FYNNEI. Trimming stripped 8 bases from V and 5 bases from J, with 21 bases between. CDR3 nucleotides: TGTGCCAGCCCTGTACAGGCTGGGGTTAGAACTGAAGCTTTCTTT. This sequence encodes CASPVQAGVRTEAFF.

The chain recombines TRBV27 with TRBJ1-5; D is possibly TRBD1 (6 bases). This CDR3 spans 15 amino acids. V dropped 2 bases and J dropped 2 bases, with 10 bases sitting between them. Germline-derived CDR1 and CDR2 are MNHEY and SMNVEV (reference sequence). The CDR3 coding sequence is TGTGCCAGCAGTTTAGGGGGCAGTGGCAATCAGCCCCAGCATTTT. Residues: CASSLGGSGNQPQHF.

The chain employs TRBV4-1 and TRBJ2-7; D gene uncertain. Looked up from germline, CDR1 is MGHRA and CDR2 is YSYEKL. Trimming shortened V by 0 bases and J by 6 bases, and 9 bases separated the two germline ends. The CDR3 is 13 amino acids. The CDR3 DNA follows: TGCGCCAGCAGCCAAGATCGTAGGAGCGAGCAGTACTTC. As protein: CASSQDRRSEQYF.

This clone was recorded only once. This chain joins TRBV15 and TRBJ1-4, with TRBD1 identical over 11 bases. J was trimmed by 4 bases and V by 5 bases; bases with no gene match: 6. Per the germline V gene, CDR1 is LNHNV and CDR2 is YYDKDF (reference sequence). The CDR3 is made up of 16 amino acids. The CDR3 DNA reads TGTGCCACCAGCGGGAGGGACAGGGGGTTTAATGAAAAACTGTTTTTT. Residues: CATSGRDRGFNEKLFF.

The chain is built from TRBV11-3 and TRBJ2-5, with 14 positions matching TRBD2. This CDR3 has 15 amino acids. V shed 5 bases and J 5 bases; nucleotides not matched to a gene: 4. Germline assignment: CDR1 SGHNT and CDR2 YENEEA. The chain's CDR3 is CASSKTSGRGETQYF. The CDR3 DNA is TGTGCCAGCAGCAAGACTAGCGGGAGGGGGGAGACCCAGTACTTC.

The V and J genes are TRBV3-1 (or the pseudogene TRBV3-2) and TRBJ1-4; 8 nucleotides agree with TRBD1. The V gene end was trimmed by 6 bases and the J gene end by 7 bases; junction bases not matched to a gene: 4. The CDR3 has 13 residues. Germline V gene sequence: CDR1 LGHDT, CDR2 YNNKEL (reference sequence). The CDR3 spells CASRDRGGEKLFF. The CDR3 DNA reads TGTGCCAGCAGAGACAGGGGTGGTGAAAAACTGTTTTTT.

This clone was seen once. This rearrangement joins TRBV15 to TRBJ1-1; a possible D gene is TRBD1 (5 bases). The CDR3 is 11 amino acids. V was clipped by 8 bases and J by 5 bases, with 9 bases between them. Germline V gives CDR1 LNHNV, CDR2 YYDKDF (reference sequence). The CDR3, as DNA: TGTGCCACCCGGGGGGATACTGAAGCTTTCTTT. It is translated as CATRGDTEAFF.

This clone was recorded once. The V call is TRBV7-2, the J call TRBJ2-5; the D is unclear. Between the trimmed V and J ends, which lost 1 base and 0 bases, there was a span of 18 bases. Germline V gene lookup returns CDR1 SGHTA and CDR2 FQGNSA. This CDR3 has 18 residues. The CDR3 DNA sequence: TGTGCCAGCAGCTTAGAGCTAATAGAGGCAGCTAACCAAGAGACCCAGTACTTC. Amino acid sequence: CASSLELIEAANQETQYF.

The CDR3 DNA follows: TGTGCCAGCAGCCCGCACCGACAAACCGAGCAGCAGTACTTC. This encodes CASSPHRQTEQQYF. The chain carries TRBV27 and TRBJ2-7, with unresolved D. Germline V gene sequence: CDR1 MNHEY, CDR2 SMNVEV (reference sequence). There are 14 residues in the CDR3. V dropped 6 bases and J dropped 8 bases, with 20 bases sitting between them.

The rearrangement joins TRBV7-2 to TRBJ2-1, with a tentative D call TRBD1 (6 bases). The CDR3 totals 15 residues. V lost 3 bases and J 10 bases, leaving 19 bases between the germline ends. Per the germline V gene, CDR1 is SGHTA and CDR2 is FQGNSA. CDR3 sequence reads: CASSFRGWLGEEQFF. CDR3 bases: TGTGCCAGCAGCTTCAGGGGCTGGCTCGGAGAGGAGCAGTTCTTC.

This rearrangement joins TRBV5-4 to TRBJ1-1, with TRBD1 as a possible D gene (6 bases). Germline CDR1 is SGHNT and CDR2 is YYREEE (reference sequence). The CDR3 contains 17 residues. The germline V and J ends were trimmed by 6 bases and 4 bases, with 25 bases remaining between them. The CDR3 loop is CASTIGRQEATFTEAFF. In DNA form, the CDR3 reads TGTGCCAGCACCATTGGGAGACAGGAGGCCACTTTCACTGAAGCTTTCTTT. Using reference TRBV5-4 and TRBJ1-1 for the parts outside the CDR3, the full variable domain is ETGVTQSPTHLIKTRGQQVTLRCSSQSGHNTVSWYQQALGQGPQFIFQYYREEENGRGNFPPRFSGLQFPNYSSELNVNALELDDSALYLCASTIGRQEATFTEAFFGQGTRLTVV.

About this clone itself: At the DNA level, this CDR3 is encoded by other sequences in the same sample as well. The chain recombines TRBV30 with TRBJ1-1, with 10 bases identical to TRBD1. Per the germline V gene, CDR1 is GTSNPN and CDR2 is SVGIG (reference sequence). The trim removed 0 bases at V and 7 bases at J, leaving 5 bases unmatched. The CDR3 extends over 14 amino acids. For the CDR3, the DNA is TGTGCCTGGAGTGTACCAGGGACAGGGGTTGAAGCTTTCTTT. This translates into CAWSVPGTGVEAFF. The complete variable domain, with remaining parts taken from reference TRBV30 and TRBJ1-1, reads SQTIHQWPATLVQPVGSPLSLECTVEGTSNPNLYWYRQAAGRGLQLLFYSVGIGQISSEVPQNLSASRPQDRQFILSSKKLLLSDSGFYLCAWSVPGTGVEAFFGQGTRLTVV.

This rearrangement joins TRBV14 to TRBJ2-2; D is undetermined. The length of the CDR3 is 13 residues. Germline CDR1 is SGHDN and CDR2 is FVKESK. The germline V and J ends were trimmed by 5 bases and 4 bases, with 8 bases remaining between them. The CDR3 here is CASSVAVTGELFF. CDR3 DNA sequence: TGTGCCAGCAGCGTCGCGGTCACCGGGGAGCTGTTTTTT.

CDR3 in amino acids: CASSALLAGGTPQETQYF. In nucleotides, the CDR3 is TGTGCCAGCAGTGCCCTACTAGCGGGAGGAACCCCGCAAGAGACCCAGTACTTC. The rearrangement joins TRBV6-2 or TRBV6-3 to TRBJ2-5, with 12 bases that match TRBD2. V dropped 5 bases and J dropped 2; count of bases not matched to a gene: 12. This CDR3 spans 18 amino acids. Germline CDR1 MNHEY, CDR2 SVGEGT.